Listed here are 12 T cell receptor beta chains from one sample, sequenced in a study of blood T cells in healthy people across ages. For the second PCR, which ran for about 6 to 11 cycles, a sample-barcoded 5' primer and a J-beta primer mix were used. TCRdb re-derived calls from the 5' RACE reads in MiXCR, one entry per CDR3 protein. The sample has approximately 690,000 distinct CDR3 sequences; 40% to 50% are singletons. Sequenced input: blood. Source of these receptors: an elderly man in good health.

Worth noting for this clonotype: Relative to the germline gene, one junction end is altered; a read error may explain this. V and J are TRBV25-1 and TRBJ1-6; TRBD1 agrees at 7 bases. The CDR3 runs 15 residues. The germline V gene encodes CDR1 MGHDK and CDR2 SYGVNS. In DNA form, the CDR3 reads TGTGCCAGCAGCCCCGGGACAGCCTCTCGGTCACCCCCCCACTTT. Translated: CASSPGTASRSPPHF.

The chain is built from TRBV2 and TRBJ2-1; the D is unclear. The CDR3 totals 12 residues. V lost 7 bases to trimming and J lost 9 bases, with 13 bases between them. Per germline, CDR1 SNHLY and CDR2 FYNNEI. CDR3 sequence: CASNLGLSEQFF. The DNA of the CDR3 is TGTGCCAGCAACCTGGGCTTGAGTGAGCAGTTCTTC.

This clonotype was counted many times. The V and J genes are TRBV7-2 and TRBJ2-7, with 7 bases aligning to TRBD2. V was clipped by 2 bases and J by 5 bases; unmatched bases: 3. The CDR3 is made up of 13 amino acids. The germline gives CDR1 SGHTA, CDR2 FQGNSA. The CDR3: CASSLPTSDEQYF. For the CDR3, the DNA is TGTGCCAGCAGCTTACCTACTAGCGACGAGCAGTACTTC.

In its sample, this clonotype was seen many times. For the CDR3, the DNA is TGTGCCAGCAAGCGGTCCGGGGCCAACGTCCTGACTTTC. It encodes CASKRSGANVLTF. This sequence joins TRBV28 and TRBJ2-6; D might be TRBD2 (5 bases). From germline, CDR1 is MDHEN and CDR2 SYDVKM. The CDR3 contains 13 residues. V dropped 7 bases and J dropped 4 bases, with 8 bases sitting between them.

In regard to this clonotype: A much larger clone is a single base away; this may be a read error. As DNA, the CDR3 is TGTGCCAGCAGAACCCCCCTAAGGGCTCTGTTCTTC. This codes for CASRTPLRALFF. The chain employs TRBV28 and TRBJ2-1, with D unresolved. This CDR3 spans 12 amino acids. CDR1 MDHEN and CDR2 SYDVKM come from the germline V gene. Between the trimmed V and J ends, which lost 6 bases and 15 bases, there was a span of 18 bases.

In this sample, this clonotype turned up a few times. The chain is built from TRBV6-5 and TRBJ2-1, with TRBD1 identical over 8 bases. The CDR3 length is 16 residues. CDR1 and CDR2 from the germline V gene are MNHEY and SVGAGI. V shed 4 bases, J shed 2 bases, and the junction held 7 bases outside the gene matches. CDR3 protein: CASSLLKTGAYNEQFF. For the CDR3, the DNA is TGTGCCAGCAGTTTACTAAAGACAGGGGCCTACAATGAGCAGTTCTTC.

This clonotype was observed a single time. V usage is TRBV20-1 and J usage is TRBJ2-3; 10 nucleotides line up with TRBD2. The CDR3 loop spans 15 amino acids. Germline V gives CDR1 DFQATT, CDR2 SNEGSKA (reference sequence). Trimming took 3 bases from V and 4 from J; bases not matched to a gene: 7. CDR3 protein: CSARKREGPSDTQYF. DNA of the CDR3: TGCAGTGCTAGGAAGCGGGAGGGCCCGTCAGATACGCAGTATTTT.

This clonotype was recorded at least ten times. This chain uses TRBV10-3 with TRBJ2-7; D unresolved. From germline, CDR1 is ENHRY and CDR2 SYGVKD. This CDR3 has 14 amino acids. The ends were cut back, 3 bases at V and 2 bases at J, with 11 bases in the middle. CDR3 sequence: CAISELGNTYEQYF. The CDR3 nucleotides read TGTGCCATCAGTGAATTAGGGAATACCTACGAGCAGTACTTC.

There are a few counts of this clonotype. The V gene is TRBV5-1, the J gene TRBJ2-5; D may be TRBD1 or TRBD2 (5 bases each). The CDR3 totals 14 residues. Germline lookup yields CDR1 SGHRS and CDR2 YFSETQ. Between the trimmed V and J ends, which lost 4 bases and 7 bases, there was a span of 17 bases. The CDR3 loop reads CASSAGTAEGTQYF. In DNA form, the CDR3 reads TGCGCCAGCAGCGCCGGGACCGCCGAGGGGACCCAGTACTTC. Full variable domain (rest looked up from reference TRBV5-1 and TRBJ2-5): KAGVTQTPRYLIKTRGQQVTLSCSPISGHRSVSWYQQTPGQGLQFLFEYFSETQRNKGNFPGRFSGRQFSNSRSEMNVSTLELGDSALYLCASSAGTAEGTQYFGPGTRLLVL.

Remarks on this clonotype: Germline is not matched at one junction end, which may reflect a read error. V and J are TRBV6-2 or TRBV6-3 and TRBJ2-5; TRBD2 agrees at 8 bases. The CDR3 totals 16 residues. Germline loops: CDR1 MNHEY, CDR2 SVGEGT. As DNA, the CDR3 is TGTGCCGGCAGTTCTCAAGGACTAGCTAATCGAGAGACCCAGTACTTC. Amino acid sequence: CAGSSQGLANRETQYF.

This clonotype was counted many times. The chain is built from TRBV5-5 and TRBJ2-5; TRBD1 agrees at 9 bases. Germline-derived CDR1 and CDR2 are SGHKS and YYEKEE (reference sequence). Trimming at V came to 5 bases and at J to 9 bases, leaving 11 bases not matched to a gene. CDR3 length: 14 amino acids. The CDR3 loop reads CASRGGTGTLAQYF. The CDR3 region has the DNA TGTGCCAGCAGGGGGGGGACAGGGACCCTGGCCCAGTACTTC.

V gene TRBV12-3 or TRBV12-4 combines with J gene TRBJ2-3; TRBD2 matches at 15 bases. The V gene end was trimmed by 1 base and the J gene end by 6 bases; junction bases not matched to a gene: 8. The CDR3 extends over 18 amino acids. The CDR3 region is CASSLVQGGTSGRDTQYF. CDR3 in DNA: TGTGCCAGCAGTTTAGTCCAAGGGGGGACTAGCGGGAGGGATACGCAGTATTTT.